The 4 T cell receptor beta chains presented below share a single source sample, sequenced in a study of blood T cell repertoires in COVID-19. Sequencing used immunoSEQ multiplex PCR; TCRdb keeps in-frame clones, though not all of them. The table has some 120,000 clones, 85% seen once. Sequencing was carried out using peripheral blood. Receptors originate from a man between 35 and 55 years old with acute or convalescent COVID-19.

This clone was observed once. J is TRBJ1-2 and V is TRBV5-6; 9 nucleotides line up with TRBD1. Germline CDR1 reads SGHDT; CDR2 reads YYEEEE. The CDR3 is 14 amino acids. J was trimmed by 8 bases and V by 0 bases; bases with no gene match: 5. CDR3 nucleotides: TGTGCCAGCAGCTTGGTCGGGACAGGGATCGGCTACACCTTC. Encoded protein: CASSLVGTGIGYTF.

This chain connects TRBV3-1 (or the pseudogene TRBV3-2) to TRBJ2-5, with D possibly TRBD2 on 5 matching bases. There are 16 residues in the CDR3. Germline V lookup: CDR1 LGHDT, CDR2 YNNKEL (reference sequence). V shed 6 bases and J shed 3 bases, with 20 bases lying between them. The CDR3 sequence is CASSSESREVKETQYF. CDR3 coding DNA: TGTGCCAGCAGTTCGGAATCCCGGGAAGTAAAAGAGACCCAGTACTTC.

The rearrangement joins TRBV29-1 to TRBJ2-5; possibly TRBD2 for D (5 bases). The V gene lost 4 bases and the J gene lost 5 bases, with 11 bases spanning the gap. Looked up from germline, CDR1 is SQVTM and CDR2 is ANQGSEA. The length of the CDR3 is 12 residues. The CDR3 is CSVGGPWETQYF. CDR3 in DNA: TGCAGCGTTGGAGGGCCGTGGGAGACCCAGTACTTC.

V gene TRBV7-2 combines with J gene TRBJ1-4, with D uncertain. Germline-derived CDR1 and CDR2 are SGHTA and FQGNSA. Trimming stripped 1 base from V and 3 bases from J, with 9 bases between. The CDR3 is made up of 15 amino acids. The DNA for the CDR3 is TGTGCCAGCAGCTTAGTCCCCCAGGCTAATGAAAAACTGTTTTTT. This gives the protein CASSLVPQANEKLFF.